This T cell receptor (beta chain) was observed in a study of T cell responses to AZD1222 COVID-19 vaccine. Whole-study findings and limits: In all cases, repertoires were sampled only after the peak T cell response. Mostly white British, mostly female donors; authors suggested clonal diversity may be underestimated.

In regard to this clone: Antigen: not known.

CDR1 and CDR2 from the germline V gene are MRHNA and SNTAGT. CDR3 length equals 13 residues. With 6 bases removed from V and 3 bases from J, the gap between germline ends came to 8 bases. Assay used: immunoSEQ multiplex PCR; TCRdb lists only in-frame clones, some missing. Among roughly 200,000 clones listed, around nine tenths were seen once. This sequence joins TRBV6-4 and TRBJ1-4; D gene unclear. Here the sequenced sample was peripheral blood, taken on day 0 of AZD1222 vaccination. This clonotype was sampled from an adult in good health. CDR3 sequence: CASSSQPNEKLFF. The CDR3 DNA sequence: TGTGCCAGCAGCAGCCAGCCTAATGAAAAACTGTTTTTT.